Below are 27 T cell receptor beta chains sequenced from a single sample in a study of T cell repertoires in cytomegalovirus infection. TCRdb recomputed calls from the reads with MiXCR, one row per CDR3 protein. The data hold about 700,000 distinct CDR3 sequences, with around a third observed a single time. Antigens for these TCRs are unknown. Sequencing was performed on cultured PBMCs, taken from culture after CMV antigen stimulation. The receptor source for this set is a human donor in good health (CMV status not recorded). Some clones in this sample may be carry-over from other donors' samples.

DNA for the CDR3: TGTGCCAGCAGCTTAGCCCCTAGCGGGAGCGGCCCAGATACGCAGTATTTT. Protein sequence: CASSLAPSGSGPDTQYF. The V and J genes are TRBV7-2 and TRBJ2-3; 10 nucleotides line up with TRBD2. CDR3 length: 17 amino acids. Germline trimming cut 0 bases from V and 4 bases from J; bases unmatched to any gene: 7. The germline CDR1 and CDR2 sequences are SGHTA and FQGNSA.

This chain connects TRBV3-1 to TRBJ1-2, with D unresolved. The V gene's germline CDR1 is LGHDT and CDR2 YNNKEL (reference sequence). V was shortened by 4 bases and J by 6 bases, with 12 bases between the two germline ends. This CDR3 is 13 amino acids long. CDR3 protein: CASSPSLGNGYTF. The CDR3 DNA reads TGTGCCAGCAGCCCCTCTTTAGGAAATGGCTACACCTTC.

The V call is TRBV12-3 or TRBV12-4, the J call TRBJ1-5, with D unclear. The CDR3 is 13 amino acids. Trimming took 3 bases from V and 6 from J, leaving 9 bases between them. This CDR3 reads CASSFDSSQPQHF. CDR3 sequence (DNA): TGTGCCAGCAGTTTTGATTCGAGTCAGCCCCAGCATTTT.

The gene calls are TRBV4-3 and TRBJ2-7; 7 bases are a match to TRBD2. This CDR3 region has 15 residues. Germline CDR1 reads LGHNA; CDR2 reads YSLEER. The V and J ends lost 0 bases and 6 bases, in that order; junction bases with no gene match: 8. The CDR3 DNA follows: TGCGCCAGCAGCCAAGATTGGGACTACTTCTCCGAGCAGTACTTC. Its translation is CASSQDWDYFSEQYF.

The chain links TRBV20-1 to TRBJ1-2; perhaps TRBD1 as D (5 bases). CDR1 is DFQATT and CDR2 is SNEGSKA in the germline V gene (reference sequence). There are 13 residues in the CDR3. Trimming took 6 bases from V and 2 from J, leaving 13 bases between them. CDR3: CSAPRGGNYGYTF. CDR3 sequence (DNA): TGCAGTGCCCCCCGTGGGGGGAACTATGGCTACACCTTC.

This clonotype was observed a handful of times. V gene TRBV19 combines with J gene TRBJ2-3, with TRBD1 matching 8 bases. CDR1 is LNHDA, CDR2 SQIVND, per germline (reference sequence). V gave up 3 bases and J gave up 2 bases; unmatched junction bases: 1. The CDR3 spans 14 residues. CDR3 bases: TGTGCCAGTAGTATGGGACAGGCCACAGATACGCAGTATTTT. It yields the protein CASSMGQATDTQYF.

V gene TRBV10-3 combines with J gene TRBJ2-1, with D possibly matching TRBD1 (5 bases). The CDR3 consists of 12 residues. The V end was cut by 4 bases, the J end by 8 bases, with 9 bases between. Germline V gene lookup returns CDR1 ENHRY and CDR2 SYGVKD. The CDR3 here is CAISGQLDEQFF. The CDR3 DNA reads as TGTGCCATCAGTGGACAGCTGGATGAGCAGTTCTTC.

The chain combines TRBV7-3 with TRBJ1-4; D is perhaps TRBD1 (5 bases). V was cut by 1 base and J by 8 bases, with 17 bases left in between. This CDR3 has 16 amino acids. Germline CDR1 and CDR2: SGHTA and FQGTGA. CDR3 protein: CASSLRDLQGHEKLFF. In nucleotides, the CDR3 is TGTGCCAGCAGCTTAAGGGACCTCCAGGGCCACGAAAAACTGTTTTTT.

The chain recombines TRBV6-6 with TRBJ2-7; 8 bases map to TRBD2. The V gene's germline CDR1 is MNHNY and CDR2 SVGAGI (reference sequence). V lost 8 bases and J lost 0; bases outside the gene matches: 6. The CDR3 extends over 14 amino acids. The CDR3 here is CASRGGTSSYEQYF. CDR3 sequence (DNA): TGTGCCAGCCGTGGGGGGACTAGCTCCTACGAGCAGTACTTC.

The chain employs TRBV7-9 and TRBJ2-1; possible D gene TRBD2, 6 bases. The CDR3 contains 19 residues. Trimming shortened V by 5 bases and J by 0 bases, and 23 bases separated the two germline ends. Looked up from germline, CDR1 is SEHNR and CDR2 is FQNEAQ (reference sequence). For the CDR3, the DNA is TGTGCCAGCAGCGGAACGCTAGCGAGCCAGGAGGGCTCCTACAATGAGCAGTTCTTC. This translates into CASSGTLASQEGSYNEQFF.

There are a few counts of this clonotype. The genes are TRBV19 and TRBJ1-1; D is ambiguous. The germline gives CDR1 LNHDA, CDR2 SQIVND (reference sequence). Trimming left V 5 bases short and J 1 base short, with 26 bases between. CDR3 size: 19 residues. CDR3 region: CASSLGSLPGRPSNTEAFF. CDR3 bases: TGTGCCAGTAGTTTGGGCTCACTACCCGGCAGGCCATCGAACACTGAAGCTTTCTTT. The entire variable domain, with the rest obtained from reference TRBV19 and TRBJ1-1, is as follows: DGGITQSPKYLFRKEGQNVTLSCEQNLNHDAMYWYRQDPGQGLRLIYYSQIVNDFQKGDIAEGYSVSREKKESFPLTVTSAQKNPTAFYLCASSLGSLPGRPSNTEAFFGQGTRLTVV.

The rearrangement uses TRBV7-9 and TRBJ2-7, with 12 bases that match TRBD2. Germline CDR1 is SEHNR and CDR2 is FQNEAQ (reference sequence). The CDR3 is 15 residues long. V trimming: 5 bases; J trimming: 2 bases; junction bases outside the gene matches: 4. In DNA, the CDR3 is TGTGCCAGCAGCAAACGGACTAGCGGGACCTACGAGCAGTACTTC. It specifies CASSKRTSGTYEQYF.

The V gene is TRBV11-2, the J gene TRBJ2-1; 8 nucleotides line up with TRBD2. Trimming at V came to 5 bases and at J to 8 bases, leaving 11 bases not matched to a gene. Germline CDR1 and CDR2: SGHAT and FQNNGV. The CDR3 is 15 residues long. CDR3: CASSRSGTSGDEQFF. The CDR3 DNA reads TGTGCCAGCAGCCGATCCGGGACTAGTGGCGATGAGCAGTTCTTC. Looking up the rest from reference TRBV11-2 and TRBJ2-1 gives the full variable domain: EAGVAQSPRYKIIEKRQSVAFWCNPISGHATLYWYQQILGQGPKLLIQFQNNGVVDDSQLPKDRFSAERLKGVDSTLKIQPAKLEDSAVYLCASSRSGTSGDEQFFGPGTRLTVL.

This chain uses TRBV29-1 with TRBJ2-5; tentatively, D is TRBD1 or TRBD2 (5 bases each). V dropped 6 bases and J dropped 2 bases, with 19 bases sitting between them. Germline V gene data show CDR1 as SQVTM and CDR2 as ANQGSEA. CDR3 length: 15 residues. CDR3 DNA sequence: TGCAGCGTCAGGGTGCGGGCGGCGCCGCAAGAGACCCAGTACTTC. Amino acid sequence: CSVRVRAAPQETQYF.

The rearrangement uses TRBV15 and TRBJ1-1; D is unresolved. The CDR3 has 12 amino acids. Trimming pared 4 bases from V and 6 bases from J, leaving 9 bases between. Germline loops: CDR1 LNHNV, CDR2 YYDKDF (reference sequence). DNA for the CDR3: TGTGCCACCAGCACGGGATACCCTGAAGCTTTCTTT. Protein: CATSTGYPEAFF.

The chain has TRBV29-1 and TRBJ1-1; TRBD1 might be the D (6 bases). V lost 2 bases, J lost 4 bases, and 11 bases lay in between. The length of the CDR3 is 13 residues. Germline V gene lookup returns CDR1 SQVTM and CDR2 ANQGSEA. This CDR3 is CSVELGAGTEAFF. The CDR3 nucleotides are TGCAGCGTTGAATTGGGGGCCGGCACTGAAGCTTTCTTT.

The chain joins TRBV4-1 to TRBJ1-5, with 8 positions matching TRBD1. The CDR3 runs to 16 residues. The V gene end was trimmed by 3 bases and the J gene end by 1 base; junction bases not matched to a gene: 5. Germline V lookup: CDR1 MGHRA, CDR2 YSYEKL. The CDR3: CASSHTGGASNQPQHF. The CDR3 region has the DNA TGCGCCAGCAGCCATACAGGGGGAGCGAGCAATCAGCCCCAGCATTTT.

CDR3 DNA: TGTGCCAGCAGCTCGCTGCCCTCTACTAGCGGGCAAAACAATGAGCAGTTCTTC. It specifies CASSSLPSTSGQNNEQFF. The chain uses TRBV7-6 and TRBJ2-1; 9 bases align to TRBD2. CDR1 and CDR2 (germline): SGHVS, FNYEAQ. This CDR3 comprises 18 residues. V was pared by 4 bases and J by 5 bases, with 15 bases of the junction left unmatched.

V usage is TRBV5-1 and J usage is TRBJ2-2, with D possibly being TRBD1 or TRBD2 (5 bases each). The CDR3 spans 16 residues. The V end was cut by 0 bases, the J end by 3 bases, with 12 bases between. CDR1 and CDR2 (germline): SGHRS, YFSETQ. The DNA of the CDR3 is TGCGCCAGCAGCTTGGCCCCAGGGAGTGACACCGGGGAGCTGTTTTTT. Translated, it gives CASSLAPGSDTGELFF.

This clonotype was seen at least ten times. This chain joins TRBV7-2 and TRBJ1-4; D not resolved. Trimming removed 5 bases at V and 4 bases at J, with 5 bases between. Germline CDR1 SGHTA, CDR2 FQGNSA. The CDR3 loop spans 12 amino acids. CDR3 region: CASSLINEKLFF. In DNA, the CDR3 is TGTGCCAGCAGCCTTATTAATGAAAAACTGTTTTTT.

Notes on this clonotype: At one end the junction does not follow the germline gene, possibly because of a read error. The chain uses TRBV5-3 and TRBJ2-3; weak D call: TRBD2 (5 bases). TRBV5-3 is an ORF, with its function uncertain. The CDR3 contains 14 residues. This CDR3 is CASSLAFSTDTQYF. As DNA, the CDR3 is TGTGCCAGCAGCTTAGCGTTCTCTACAGATACGCAGTATTTT.

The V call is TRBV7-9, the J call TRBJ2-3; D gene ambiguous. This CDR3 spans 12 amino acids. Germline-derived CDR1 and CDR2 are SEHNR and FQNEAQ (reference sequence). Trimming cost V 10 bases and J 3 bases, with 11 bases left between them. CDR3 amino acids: CATNVGTDTQYF. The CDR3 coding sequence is TGTGCCACCAACGTCGGGACAGATACGCAGTATTTT.

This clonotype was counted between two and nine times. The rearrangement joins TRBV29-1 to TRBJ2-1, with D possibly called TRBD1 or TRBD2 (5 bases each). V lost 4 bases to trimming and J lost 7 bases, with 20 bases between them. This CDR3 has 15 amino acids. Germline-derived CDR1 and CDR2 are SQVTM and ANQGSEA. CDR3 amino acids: CSVGGSVLGKNEQFF. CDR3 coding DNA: TGCAGCGTTGGGGGGTCGGTACTAGGCAAGAATGAGCAGTTCTTC.

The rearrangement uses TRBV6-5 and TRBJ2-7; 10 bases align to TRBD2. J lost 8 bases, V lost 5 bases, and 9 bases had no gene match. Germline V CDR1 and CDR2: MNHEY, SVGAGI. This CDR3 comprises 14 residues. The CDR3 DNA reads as TGTGCCAGCAGTGCCGGGACTAGCGTTTATCAGCAGTACTTC. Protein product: CASSAGTSVYQQYF.

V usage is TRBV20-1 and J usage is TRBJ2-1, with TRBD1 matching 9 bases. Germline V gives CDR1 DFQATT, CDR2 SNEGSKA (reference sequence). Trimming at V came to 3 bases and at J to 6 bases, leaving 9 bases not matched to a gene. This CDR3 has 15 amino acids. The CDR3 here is CSASPGDRVFNEQFF. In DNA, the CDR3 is TGCAGTGCTAGCCCCGGGGACAGGGTTTTCAATGAGCAGTTCTTC.

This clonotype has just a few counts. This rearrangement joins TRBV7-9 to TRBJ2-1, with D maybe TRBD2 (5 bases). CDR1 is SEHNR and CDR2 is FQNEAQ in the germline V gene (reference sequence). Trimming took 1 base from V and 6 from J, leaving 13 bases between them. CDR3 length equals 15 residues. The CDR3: CASSLGDSRGNEQFF. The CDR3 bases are TGTGCCAGCAGCTTAGGGGATTCCCGGGGCAATGAGCAGTTCTTC.

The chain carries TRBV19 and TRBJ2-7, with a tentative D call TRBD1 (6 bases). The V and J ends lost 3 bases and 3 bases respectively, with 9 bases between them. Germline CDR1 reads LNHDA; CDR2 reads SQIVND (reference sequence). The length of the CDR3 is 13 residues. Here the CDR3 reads CASSMAQGYEQYF. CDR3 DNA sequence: TGTGCCAGTAGTATGGCACAGGGCTACGAGCAGTACTTC. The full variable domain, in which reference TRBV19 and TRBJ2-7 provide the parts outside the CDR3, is DGGITQSPKYLFRKEGQNVTLSCEQNLNHDAMYWYRQDPGQGLRLIYYSQIVNDFQKGDIAEGYSVSREKKESFPLTVTSAQKNPTAFYLCASSMAQGYEQYFGPGTRLTVT.